This TCR beta chain came from a study of T cells in Graves' hyperthyroidism and ophthalmopathy. The wider study: Specimen type is peripheral blood, collected at initial diagnosis prior to any treatment. General observations from the study: For ophthalmopathy, model prediction preceded onset by a median roughly 6.2 months.

This clonotype appeared many times. Its specificity is unknown. Amplified TCR beta CDR3 regions derived from RNA transcripts. A first-round RT-PCR of the TCR CDR3 used the HTBI primer set. Via MiXCR, TCRdb re-called the multiplex PCR reads, giving one row per CDR3 protein. The sample holds some 580,000 distinct CDR3 sequences, roughly a sixth seen once. PBMCs came from 8.5 to 10 ml fresh peripheral blood. This CDR3 has 17 amino acids. The V and J ends lost 3 bases and 5 bases, in that order; junction bases with no gene match: 12. Germline V gives CDR1 SNHLY, CDR2 FYNNEI. The rearrangement links TRBV2 to TRBJ2-1; 8 positions agree with TRBD2. Sequenced input: blood. The sequence came from a woman in her thirties or forties with Graves' ophthalmopathy. The CDR3 DNA sequence: TGTGCCAGCAGTGAGGTTTGGGCGGGGGGCCAACACAATGAGCAGTTCTTC. Protein product: CASSEVWAGGQHNEQFF.